This TCR beta chain was retrieved from a study of CD8 T cell repertoires and HIV-1 epitope variants. Across the whole study: Each of Twenty-five Gag and Nef epitope peptides stimulated a separate culture. General study points: The assay identified only TCR beta chains of antigen-proliferating T cells.

Using immunoSEQ multiplex PCR, the repertoire was profiled, and TCRdb retains in-frame clones only, with some absent. The sample lists 2,500 to 3,000 clones, about two thirds occurring once. The CDR3 has 16 residues. Germline loops: CDR1 SGHTA, CDR2 FQGTGA. Trimming removed 1 base at V and 2 bases at J, with 12 bases between. With regard to this clone: Its antigen is undetermined.

The sequenced sample was cultured CD8+ T cells derived from PBMCs. The chain uses TRBV7-3 and TRBJ1-5; no reliable D call. This sequence originates from a male donor with HIV. CDR3 in amino acids: CASSLNGGLRNQPQHF. Here the CDR3 DNA reads TGTGCCAGCAGCTTAAATGGAGGGTTGCGCAATCAGCCCCAGCATTTT.